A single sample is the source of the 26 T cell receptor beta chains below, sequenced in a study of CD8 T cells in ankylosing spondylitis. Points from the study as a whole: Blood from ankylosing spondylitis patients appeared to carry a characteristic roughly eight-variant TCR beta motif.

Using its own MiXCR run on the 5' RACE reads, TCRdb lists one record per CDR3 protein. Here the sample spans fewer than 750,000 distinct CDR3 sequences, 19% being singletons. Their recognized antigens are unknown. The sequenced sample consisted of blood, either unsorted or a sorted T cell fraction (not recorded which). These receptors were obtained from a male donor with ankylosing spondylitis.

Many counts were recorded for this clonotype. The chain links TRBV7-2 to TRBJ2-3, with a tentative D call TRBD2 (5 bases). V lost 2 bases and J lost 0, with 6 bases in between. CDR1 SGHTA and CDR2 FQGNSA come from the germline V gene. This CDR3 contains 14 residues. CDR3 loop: CASSLWTSTDTQYF. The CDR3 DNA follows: TGTGCCAGCAGCTTATGGACTAGCACAGATACGCAGTATTTT.

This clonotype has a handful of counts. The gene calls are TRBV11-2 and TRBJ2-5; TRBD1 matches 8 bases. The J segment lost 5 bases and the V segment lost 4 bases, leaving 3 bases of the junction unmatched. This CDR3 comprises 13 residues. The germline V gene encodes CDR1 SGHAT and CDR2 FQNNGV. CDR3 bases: TGTGCCAGCAGCTCGGGACAGGCGGAGACCCAGTACTTC. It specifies CASSSGQAETQYF.

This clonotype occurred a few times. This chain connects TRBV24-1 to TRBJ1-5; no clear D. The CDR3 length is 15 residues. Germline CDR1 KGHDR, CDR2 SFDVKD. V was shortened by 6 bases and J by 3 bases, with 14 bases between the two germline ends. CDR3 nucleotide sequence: TGTGCCACCAGTTCCCCCGGCGGGTACAATCAGCCCCAGCATTTT. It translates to CATSSPGGYNQPQHF.

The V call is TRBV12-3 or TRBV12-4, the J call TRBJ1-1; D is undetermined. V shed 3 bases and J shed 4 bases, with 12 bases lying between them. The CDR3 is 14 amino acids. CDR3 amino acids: CASSFNSRITEAFF. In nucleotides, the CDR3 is TGTGCCAGCAGTTTTAATTCGCGGATCACTGAAGCTTTCTTT.

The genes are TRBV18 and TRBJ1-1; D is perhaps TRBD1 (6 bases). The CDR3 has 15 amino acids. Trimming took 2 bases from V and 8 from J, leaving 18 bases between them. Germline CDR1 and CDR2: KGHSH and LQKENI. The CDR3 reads CASSPLNTGTLEAFF. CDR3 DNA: TGTGCCAGCTCACCATTGAATACAGGGACCCTAGAAGCTTTCTTT.

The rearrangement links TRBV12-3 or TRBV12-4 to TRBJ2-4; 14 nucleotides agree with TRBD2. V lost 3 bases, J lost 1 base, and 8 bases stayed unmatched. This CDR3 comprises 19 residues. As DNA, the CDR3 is TGTGCCAGCAGTTTCAATCCCGGGACTAGCGGGGGCGCCAAAAACATTCAGTACTTC. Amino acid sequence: CASSFNPGTSGGAKNIQYF.

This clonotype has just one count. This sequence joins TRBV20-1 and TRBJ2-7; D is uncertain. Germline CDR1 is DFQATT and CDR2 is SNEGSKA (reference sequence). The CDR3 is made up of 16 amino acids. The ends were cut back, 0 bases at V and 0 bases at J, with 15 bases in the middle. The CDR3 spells CSARDIAGTSSYEQYF. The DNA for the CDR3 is TGCAGTGCTAGAGATATTGCAGGAACCAGCTCCTACGAGCAGTACTTC.

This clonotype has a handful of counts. The CDR3 here is CASTISGGHYEQYF. CDR3 sequence (DNA): TGTGCCAGTACGATATCAGGGGGCCACTACGAGCAGTACTTC. The V call is TRBV7-2, the J call TRBJ2-7, with 8 bases matching TRBD1. From germline, CDR1 is SGHTA and CDR2 FQGNSA. This CDR3 has 14 residues. With 9 bases clipped from V and 3 bases from J, the junction kept 10 bases outside the gene matches.

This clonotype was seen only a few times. The CDR3 DNA sequence: TGTGCCAGCAGGGGGGCTGGGGGCAATGAAAAACTGTTTTTT. Its protein product is CASRGAGGNEKLFF. This rearrangement joins TRBV6-2 or TRBV6-3 to TRBJ1-4, with D possibly matching TRBD1 (6 bases). V dropped 6 bases and J dropped 5 bases, with 13 bases sitting between them. In germline, CDR1 is MNHEY, CDR2 SVGEGT. The CDR3 totals 14 residues.

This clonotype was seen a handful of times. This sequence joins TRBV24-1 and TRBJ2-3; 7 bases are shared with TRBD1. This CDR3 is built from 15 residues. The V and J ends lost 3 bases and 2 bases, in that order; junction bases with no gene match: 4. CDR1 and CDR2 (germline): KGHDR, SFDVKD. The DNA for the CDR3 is TGTGCCACCAGTGATCGGGACAGTAACACAGATACGCAGTATTTT. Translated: CATSDRDSNTDTQYF.

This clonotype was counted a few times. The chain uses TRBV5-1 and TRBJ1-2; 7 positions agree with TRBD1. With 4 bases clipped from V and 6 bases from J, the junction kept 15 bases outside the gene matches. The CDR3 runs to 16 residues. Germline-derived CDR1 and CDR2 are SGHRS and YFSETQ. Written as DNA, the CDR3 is TGCGCCAGCAGCGCCCAGGGGGGAAGTTTGCTCGATGGCTACACCTTC. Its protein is CASSAQGGSLLDGYTF.

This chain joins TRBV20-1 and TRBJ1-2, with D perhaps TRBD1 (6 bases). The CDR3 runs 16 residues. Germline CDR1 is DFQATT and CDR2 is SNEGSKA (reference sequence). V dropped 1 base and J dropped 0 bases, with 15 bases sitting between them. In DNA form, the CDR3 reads TGCAGTGCTAGAGTCCTGGACAGAGAAGCTAACTATGGCTACACCTTC. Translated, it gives CSARVLDREANYGYTF.

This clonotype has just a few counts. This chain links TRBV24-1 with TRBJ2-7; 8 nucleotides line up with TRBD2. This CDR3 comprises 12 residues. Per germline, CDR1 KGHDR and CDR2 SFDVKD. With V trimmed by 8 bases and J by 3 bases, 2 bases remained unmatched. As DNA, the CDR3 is TGTGCCACCATCCGGGAGGGCTACGAGCAGTACTTC. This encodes CATIREGYEQYF.

The CDR3 region is CSARAGWYSPLHF. As DNA, the CDR3 is TGCAGTGCCAGGGCAGGGTGGTATTCACCCCTCCACTTT. The chain links TRBV20-1 to TRBJ1-6; D is perhaps TRBD1 (5 bases). There are 13 residues in the CDR3. Germline CDR1 is DFQATT and CDR2 is SNEGSKA (reference sequence). Deletions cut 6 bases from V and 8 bases from J, with 14 bases between.

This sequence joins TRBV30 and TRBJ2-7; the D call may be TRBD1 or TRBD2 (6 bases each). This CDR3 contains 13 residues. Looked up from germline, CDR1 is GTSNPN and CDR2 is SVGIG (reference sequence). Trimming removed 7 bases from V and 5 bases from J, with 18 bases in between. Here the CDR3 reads CASRQAGGHEQYF. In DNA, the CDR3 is TGTGCCTCACGGCAGGCCGGGGGCCACGAGCAGTACTTC.

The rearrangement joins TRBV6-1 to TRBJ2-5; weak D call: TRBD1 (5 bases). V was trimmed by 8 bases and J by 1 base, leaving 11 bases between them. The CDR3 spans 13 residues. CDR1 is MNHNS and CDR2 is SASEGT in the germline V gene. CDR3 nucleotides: TGTGCCAGCTCTCGGACACTCCAAGAGACCCAGTACTTC. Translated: CASSRTLQETQYF.

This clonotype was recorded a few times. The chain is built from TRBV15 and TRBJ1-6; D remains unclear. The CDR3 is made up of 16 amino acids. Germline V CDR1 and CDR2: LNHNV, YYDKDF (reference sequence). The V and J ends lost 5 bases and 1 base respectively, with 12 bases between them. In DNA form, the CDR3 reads TGTGCCACCAGCCCCCGGGCCGGGTCCTATAATTCACCCCTCCACTTT. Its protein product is CATSPRAGSYNSPLHF.

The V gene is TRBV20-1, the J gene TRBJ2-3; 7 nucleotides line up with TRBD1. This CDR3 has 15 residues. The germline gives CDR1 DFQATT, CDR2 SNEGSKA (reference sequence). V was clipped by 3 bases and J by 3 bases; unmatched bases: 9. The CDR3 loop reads CSARTGWIGTDTQYF. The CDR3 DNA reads TGCAGTGCTAGGACAGGGTGGATAGGTACAGATACGCAGTATTTT.

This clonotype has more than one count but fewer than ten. CDR3 DNA sequence: TGCGCCAGCAGCTTTGCCTGGGGGACTTACGAGCAGTACTTC. Its protein is CASSFAWGTYEQYF. The genes are TRBV5-1 and TRBJ2-7; TRBD2 might be the D (6 bases). Germline assignment: CDR1 SGHRS and CDR2 YFSETQ. V gave up 2 bases and J gave up 4 bases, with 13 bases separating them. The CDR3 covers 14 residues.

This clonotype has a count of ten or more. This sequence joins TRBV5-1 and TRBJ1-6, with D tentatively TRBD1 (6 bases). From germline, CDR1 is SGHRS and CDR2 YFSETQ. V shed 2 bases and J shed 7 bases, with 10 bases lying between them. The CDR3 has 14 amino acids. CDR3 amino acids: CASSLAGTNSPLHF. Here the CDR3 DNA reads TGCGCCAGCAGCTTAGCAGGGACAAATTCACCCCTCCACTTT.

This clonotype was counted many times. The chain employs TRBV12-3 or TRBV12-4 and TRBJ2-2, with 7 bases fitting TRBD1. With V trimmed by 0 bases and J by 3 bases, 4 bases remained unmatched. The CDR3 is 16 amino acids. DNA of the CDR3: TGTGCCAGCAGTTTAGCAGGGGGCAGGGACACCGGGGAGCTGTTTTTT. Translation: CASSLAGGRDTGELFF.

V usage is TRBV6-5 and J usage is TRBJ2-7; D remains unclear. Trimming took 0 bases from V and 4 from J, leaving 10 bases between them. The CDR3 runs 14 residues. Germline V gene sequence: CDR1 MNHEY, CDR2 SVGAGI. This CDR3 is CASSYSISAYEQYF. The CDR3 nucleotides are TGTGCCAGCAGTTACTCGATATCAGCGTACGAGCAGTACTTC.

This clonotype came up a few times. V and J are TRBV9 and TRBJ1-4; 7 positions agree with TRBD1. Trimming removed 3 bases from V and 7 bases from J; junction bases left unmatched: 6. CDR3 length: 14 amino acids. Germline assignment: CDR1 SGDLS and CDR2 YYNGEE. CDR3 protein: CASSADRVGEKLFF. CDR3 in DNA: TGTGCCAGCAGCGCCGACAGGGTTGGTGAAAAACTGTTTTTT.

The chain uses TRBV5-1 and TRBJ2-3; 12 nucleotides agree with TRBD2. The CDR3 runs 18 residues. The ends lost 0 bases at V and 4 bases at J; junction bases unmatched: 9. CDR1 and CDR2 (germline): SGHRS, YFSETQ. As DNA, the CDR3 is TGCGCCAGCAGCTTGGGGCTAGCGGGAGGGCTGAGCGCAGATACGCAGTATTTT. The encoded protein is CASSLGLAGGLSADTQYF.

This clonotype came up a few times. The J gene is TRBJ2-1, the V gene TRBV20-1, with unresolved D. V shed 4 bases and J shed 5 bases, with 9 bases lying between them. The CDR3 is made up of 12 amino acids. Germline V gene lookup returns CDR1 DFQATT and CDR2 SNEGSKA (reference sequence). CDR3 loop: CSAIASHNEQFF. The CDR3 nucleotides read TGCAGTGCTATTGCGTCCCACAATGAGCAGTTCTTC.

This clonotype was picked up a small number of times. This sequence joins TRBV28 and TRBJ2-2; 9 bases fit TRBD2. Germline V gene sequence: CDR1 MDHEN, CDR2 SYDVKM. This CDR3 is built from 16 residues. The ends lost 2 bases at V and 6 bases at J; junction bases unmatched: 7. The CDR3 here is CASSLGPAGGPGELFF. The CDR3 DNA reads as TGTGCCAGCAGTTTAGGCCCAGCGGGAGGACCCGGGGAGCTGTTTTTT.